Listed here are 31 T cell receptor beta chains from one sample, sequenced in a study of T cell responses to AZD1222 COVID-19 vaccine. Method: immunoSEQ multiplex PCR; TCRdb's copy keeps in-frame clones and lacks some. The sample has 150,000 or so clones, more than 75% seen once. The sequencing here drew on peripheral blood, taken on day 0 of AZD1222 vaccination. Source of these receptors: an adult in good health.

The chain carries TRBV13 and TRBJ1-4; D gene uncertain. Germline V gives CDR1 PRHDT, CDR2 FYEKMQ (reference sequence). V lost 0 bases to trimming and J lost 8 bases, with 7 bases between them. CDR3 size: 13 residues. CDR3 protein: CASSLGAGEKLFF. CDR3 nucleotides: TGTGCCAGCAGCTTAGGGGCAGGAGAAAAACTGTTTTTT.

The chain is built from TRBV9 and TRBJ2-1; perhaps D is TRBD1 or TRBD2 (5 bases each). Between the trimmed V and J ends, which lost 0 bases and 6 bases, there was a span of 13 bases. Germline CDR1 and CDR2: SGDLS and YYNGEE. CDR3 length: 15 amino acids. The CDR3 spells CASSVAGGLGNEQFF. CDR3 DNA sequence: TGTGCCAGCAGCGTAGCTGGGGGTCTGGGCAATGAGCAGTTCTTC.

The count of this clone is one. The V call is TRBV6-4, the J call TRBJ1-1; D unclear. The CDR3 spans 13 residues. Trimming stripped 4 bases from V and 0 bases from J, with 6 bases between. Germline CDR1 and CDR2: MRHNA and SNTAGT. The CDR3 loop reads CASSAMVNTEAFF. CDR3 nucleotide sequence: TGTGCCAGCAGTGCCATGGTGAACACTGAAGCTTTCTTT.

The genes are TRBV28 and TRBJ1-6; the match to TRBD1 covers 10 bases. Germline-derived CDR1 and CDR2 are MDHEN and SYDVKM. Trimming at V came to 7 bases and at J to 8 bases, leaving 8 bases not matched to a gene. This CDR3 spans 15 amino acids. DNA of the CDR3: TGTGCCAGCACTTCGCTGGGACAGGGGTATTCACCCCTCCACTTT. It translates to CASTSLGQGYSPLHF.

This chain joins TRBV4-3 and TRBJ1-2; no definite D call. Deletions cut 4 bases from V and 0 bases from J, with 15 bases between. Per the germline V gene, CDR1 is LGHNA and CDR2 is YSLEER. The CDR3 extends over 16 amino acids. This chain's CDR3 is CASSPFSDKSNYGYTF. The CDR3 nucleotides read TGCGCCAGCAGCCCTTTCTCCGACAAGTCTAACTATGGCTACACCTTC.

The chain joins TRBV10-1 to TRBJ2-2; no clear D gene. V was shortened by 0 bases and J by 3 bases, with 8 bases between the two germline ends. The germline V gene encodes CDR1 WNHNN and CDR2 SYGVQD (reference sequence). CDR3 length: 15 amino acids. The CDR3 sequence: CASSESWRHTGELFF. The CDR3 DNA reads TGCGCCAGCAGTGAGTCGTGGCGGCACACCGGGGAGCTGTTTTTT.

The rearrangement links TRBV20-1 to TRBJ1-1; 7 nucleotides agree with TRBD1. The CDR3 loop spans 11 amino acids. In germline, CDR1 is DFQATT, CDR2 SNEGSKA (reference sequence). The J segment lost 8 bases and the V segment lost 6 bases, leaving 6 bases of the junction unmatched. The CDR3 spells CSAGDRWEAFF. The CDR3 nucleotides are TGCAGTGCAGGGGACAGATGGGAAGCTTTCTTT.

For this clone: The junction departs from germline at one end; a sequencing error may be responsible. The chain combines TRBV14 with TRBJ2-5; D tentatively reads TRBD1 or TRBD2 (5 bases each). Germline assignment: CDR1 SGHDN and CDR2 FVKESK. This CDR3 comprises 13 residues. CDR3 nucleotides: TGTGCCAGCAGCCAAGTCCGGGGACGTGGCCCTCACTTC. This sequence encodes CASSQVRGRGPHF.

The chain combines TRBV19 with TRBJ1-1; 9 positions match TRBD1. J was trimmed by 0 bases and V by 2 bases; bases with no gene match: 7. The CDR3 covers 17 residues. Germline CDR1 LNHDA, CDR2 SQIVND (reference sequence). CDR3 DNA: TGTGCCAGTAGTATACTCCCTAGGGACAGGGTGAACACTGAAGCTTTCTTT. It yields the protein CASSILPRDRVNTEAFF.

This chain connects TRBV20-1 to TRBJ2-2; perhaps TRBD2 as D (6 bases). CDR3 length equals 15 residues. Germline loops: CDR1 DFQATT, CDR2 SNEGSKA (reference sequence). V lost 7 bases to trimming and J lost 6 bases, with 21 bases between them. The CDR3 nucleotides are TGCAGTGTTAGTGCGGACCTTTCGGGGGCCGGGGAGCTGTTTTTT. Translated, it gives CSVSADLSGAGELFF.

The rearrangement joins TRBV6-5 to TRBJ2-7; a possible D gene is TRBD2 (6 bases). CDR3 length: 14 residues. CDR1 is MNHEY, CDR2 SVGAGI, per germline. V shed 3 bases and J shed 4 bases, with 13 bases lying between them. CDR3 residues: CASSYGGTRYEQYF. CDR3 bases: TGTGCCAGCAGTTATGGGGGGACTCGGTACGAGCAGTACTTC.

This rearrangement joins TRBV23-1 to TRBJ2-1; TRBD1 matches at 7 bases. TRBV23-1 is recorded as an ORF, its role being uncertain. The V segment lost 2 bases and the J segment 4 bases; nucleotides outside the gene matches: 20. This CDR3 is built from 20 residues. The CDR3 loop is CASSQTDRVSPRNLYNEQFF. The CDR3 nucleotides read TGCGCCAGCAGTCAAACCGACAGGGTATCCCCTAGAAACCTTTACAATGAGCAGTTCTTC.

Concerning this clone itself: Relative to the germline gene, one junction end is altered; a read error may explain this. This rearrangement joins TRBV3-1 (or the pseudogene TRBV3-2) to TRBJ2-7, with 9 bases lining up with TRBD2. This CDR3 spans 17 amino acids. Germline values: CDR1 LGHDT, CDR2 YNNKEL (reference sequence). CDR3 region: CASRQGLAGGDAGEQYF. The DNA for the CDR3 is TGTGCCAGCCGCCAAGGCCTCGCGGGGGGGGACGCCGGCGAGCAGTACTTC.

This chain connects TRBV28 to TRBJ1-2; D call uncertain. The CDR3 spans 12 residues. Germline-derived CDR1 and CDR2 are MDHEN and SYDVKM. V lost 6 bases to trimming and J lost 2 bases, with 7 bases between them. CDR3 region: CASRPVNYGYTF. For the CDR3, the DNA is TGTGCCAGCAGACCGGTAAACTATGGCTACACCTTC.

The chain is built from TRBV6-5 and TRBJ1-3, with TRBD1 identical over 8 bases. The CDR3 length is 15 residues. Per germline, CDR1 MNHEY and CDR2 SVGAGI. Trimming cost V 7 bases and J 5 bases; bases outside gene matches: 10. CDR3 DNA sequence: TGTGCCAGCACCCGGGACAGGACCATTAGAAACACCATATATTTT. Translating it yields CASTRDRTIRNTIYF.

The chain carries TRBV18 and TRBJ2-7; 11 bases agree with TRBD2. The germline V gene has CDR1 KGHSH and CDR2 LQKENI. This CDR3 has 15 amino acids. The V and J ends lost 3 bases and 6 bases, in that order; junction bases with no gene match: 7. CDR3 in amino acids: CASSPIAGGRSEQYF. CDR3 bases: TGTGCCAGCTCACCTATAGCGGGAGGGCGGAGCGAGCAGTACTTC.

V is TRBV19 and J is TRBJ1-2; 8 nucleotides line up with TRBD1. Unmatched junction bases numbered 13, after V lost 7 bases and J lost 6 bases. Per the germline V gene, CDR1 is LNHDA and CDR2 is SQIVND (reference sequence). The CDR3 has 15 residues. CDR3 coding DNA: TGTGCCAGTACCACATTTTCCGGGACAGGTCATGGCTACACCTTC. Translation gives CASTTFSGTGHGYTF.

The rearrangement uses TRBV7-9 and TRBJ2-1; 7 nucleotides align to TRBD2. The J segment lost 3 bases and the V segment lost 8 bases, leaving 4 bases of the junction unmatched. The CDR3 is made up of 13 amino acids. CDR1 SEHNR and CDR2 FQNEAQ come from the germline V gene (reference sequence). CDR3 DNA sequence: TGTGCCAGCCCCGGGGGGAGCTACAATGAGCAGTTCTTC. Translating it yields CASPGGSYNEQFF.

The J gene is TRBJ2-7, the V gene TRBV28; the D is unclear. From germline, CDR1 is MDHEN and CDR2 SYDVKM. The V and J ends lost 1 base and 7 bases respectively, with 14 bases between them. This CDR3 contains 14 residues. This CDR3 is CASSLSTTPREQYF. DNA for the CDR3: TGTGCCAGCAGTTTATCTACTACCCCCCGGGAGCAGTACTTC. The full variable domain, completed using reference TRBV28 and TRBJ2-7, is DVKVTQSSRYLVKRTGEKVFLECVQDMDHENMFWYRQDPGLGLRLIYFSYDVKMKEKGDIPEGYSVSREKKERFSLILESASTNQTSMYLCASSLSTTPREQYFGPGTRLTVT.

The V gene is TRBV24-1, the J gene TRBJ2-1; D is unclear. Deletions cut 7 bases from V and 5 bases from J, with 11 bases between. Germline CDR1 and CDR2: KGHDR and SFDVKD. This CDR3 is 13 amino acids long. This CDR3 reads CATRGNGHNEQFF. As DNA, the CDR3 is TGTGCCACCAGGGGTAACGGCCACAATGAGCAGTTCTTC.

The gene calls are TRBV6-5 and TRBJ2-5; a weak D match, TRBD1 (6 bases). The CDR3 runs 15 residues. Germline values: CDR1 MNHEY, CDR2 SVGAGI. V dropped 2 bases and J dropped 4 bases, with 14 bases sitting between them. CDR3 protein: CASSYVLGRGETQYF. CDR3 coding DNA: TGTGCCAGCAGTTACGTGCTCGGCAGGGGAGAGACCCAGTACTTC.

This chain links TRBV7-9 with TRBJ2-5; D may correspond to TRBD1 or TRBD2 (5 bases each). Germline V gives CDR1 SEHNR, CDR2 FQNEAQ (reference sequence). V shed 10 bases and J shed 3 bases, with 12 bases lying between them. This CDR3 has 12 amino acids. The CDR3 DNA reads TGTGCCAACAAGAGGGGTGAAGAGACCCAGTACTTC. Its protein is CANKRGEETQYF. The entire variable domain, with the rest obtained from reference TRBV7-9 and TRBJ2-5, is as follows: DTGVSQNPRHKITKRGQNVTFRCDPISEHNRLYWYRQTLGQGPEFLTYFQNEAQLEKSRLLSDRFSAERPKGSFSTLEIQRTEQGDSAMYLCANKRGEETQYFGPGTRLLVL.

The chain combines TRBV6-1 with TRBJ2-7; perhaps D is TRBD1 or TRBD2 (5 bases each). V lost 3 bases and J 2 bases, leaving 14 bases between the germline ends. CDR1 and CDR2 from the germline V gene are MNHNS and SASEGT. The CDR3 is made up of 15 amino acids. The CDR3 is CASSERGDGTYEQYF. The CDR3 region has the DNA TGTGCCAGCAGTGAGCGTGGGGACGGCACCTACGAGCAGTACTTC.

This clone was detected only once. This chain uses TRBV6-5 with TRBJ2-7; 7 bases are a match to TRBD2. V shed 5 bases, J shed 3 bases, and the junction held 4 bases outside the gene matches. CDR1 and CDR2 (germline): MNHEY, SVGAGI. The CDR3 sequence is 13 residues long. The CDR3 nucleotides read TGTGCCAGCAGTCATGAGCGGGGCTACGAGCAGTACTTC. It yields the protein CASSHERGYEQYF.

The chain has TRBV27 and TRBJ2-1; D might be TRBD1 or TRBD2, each matching 5 bases. The CDR3 extends over 11 amino acids. Trimming removed 9 bases at V and 6 bases at J, with 9 bases between. Germline V gene lookup returns CDR1 MNHEY and CDR2 SMNVEV (reference sequence). CDR3 in amino acids: CARRGLNEQFF. In DNA form, the CDR3 reads TGTGCCAGGAGGGGCCTCAATGAGCAGTTCTTC.

The chain recombines TRBV3-1 (or the pseudogene TRBV3-2) with TRBJ2-7; D remains ambiguous. The germline V gene has CDR1 LGHDT and CDR2 YNNKEL (reference sequence). Trimming took 8 bases from V and 2 from J, leaving 13 bases between them. CDR3 length equals 13 residues. CDR3 region: CASGNGIAYEQYF. CDR3 nucleotide sequence: TGTGCCAGCGGGAACGGAATAGCCTACGAGCAGTACTTC.

CDR3 sequence reads: CASSLTATYEQYF. CDR3 nucleotides: TGTGCCAGCAGTTTGACAGCTACCTACGAGCAGTACTTC. The chain links TRBV27 to TRBJ2-7; weak D call: TRBD1 (5 bases). In germline, CDR1 is MNHEY, CDR2 SMNVEV (reference sequence). The V end lost 3 bases, the J end lost 2 bases, and 8 bases lay between the germline ends. The CDR3 loop spans 13 amino acids.

This clone came up once. The rearrangement uses TRBV4-2 and TRBJ1-2, with a tentative D call TRBD1 (5 bases). Germline loops: CDR1 LGHNA, CDR2 YNFKEQ. The CDR3 covers 15 residues. V was pared by 5 bases and J by 7 bases, with 20 bases between. In nucleotides, the CDR3 is TGTGCCAGCAGCGTGGGGATGACAGATACTTTTGGCTACACCTTC. Protein: CASSVGMTDTFGYTF.

The genes are TRBV9 and TRBJ1-1; weak D call: TRBD1 (6 bases). V dropped 4 bases and J dropped 7 bases, with 11 bases sitting between them. Germline CDR1 reads SGDLS; CDR2 reads YYNGEE. The CDR3 totals 12 residues. The CDR3 spells CASSSQGIEAFF. CDR3 DNA: TGTGCCAGCAGCTCACAGGGTATTGAAGCTTTCTTT. Looking up the rest from reference TRBV9 and TRBJ1-1 gives the full variable domain: DSGVTQTPKHLITATGQRVTLRCSPRSGDLSVYWYQQSLDQGLQFLIQYYNGEERAKGNILERFSAQQFPDLHSELNLSSLELGDSALYFCASSSQGIEAFFGQGTRLTVV.

The chain recombines TRBV12-2 with TRBJ2-5. TRBV12-2 is an annotated pseudogene. This CDR3 spans 18 amino acids. The CDR3 DNA sequence: TGTGCAAGTCGCTTACAAGGGCTTAGGTCTCAAGGGAAAGAGACCCAGTACTTC. This translates into CASRLQGLRSQGKETQYF.

The gene calls are TRBV19 and TRBJ2-2; maybe TRBD1 (5 bases). CDR3 size: 13 residues. Germline-derived CDR1 and CDR2 are LNHDA and SQIVND (reference sequence). Trimming removed 7 bases from V and 4 bases from J, with 10 bases in between. In DNA form, the CDR3 reads TGTGCCAGTACGGGCAGGGTCACCGGGGAGCTGTTTTTT. As protein: CASTGRVTGELFF.